The 21 T cell receptor beta chains given below trace back to one sample, sequenced in a study of T cell responses to AZD1222 COVID-19 vaccine. Method: immunoSEQ multiplex PCR; TCRdb's copy keeps in-frame clones and lacks some. The sample contains 150,000 to 200,000 clones, 80% to 95% of which appear only once. Sample: peripheral blood, taken on day 0 of AZD1222 vaccination. These receptors were taken from an adult in good health.

The chain links TRBV19 to TRBJ2-3; no firm D call. CDR3 size: 15 residues. Germline CDR1 reads LNHDA; CDR2 reads SQIVND (reference sequence). V dropped 2 bases and J dropped 0 bases, with 9 bases sitting between them. For the CDR3, the DNA is TGTGCCAGTAGTATACGCGGACCTAGCACAGATACGCAGTATTTT. It codes for CASSIRGPSTDTQYF.

The chain carries TRBV3-1 (or the pseudogene TRBV3-2) and TRBJ2-7; D is uncertain. The CDR3 totals 15 residues. V was clipped by 4 bases and J by 2 bases, with 15 bases between them. Germline V gene lookup returns CDR1 LGHDT and CDR2 YNNKEL (reference sequence). The chain's CDR3 is CASSRRLDAPYEQYF. The CDR3 nucleotides are TGTGCCAGCAGCCGACGTCTGGACGCCCCCTACGAGCAGTACTTC.

The CDR3 loop reads CASSLGTSGSGDTQYF. The CDR3, as DNA: TGTGCCAGCAGCTTGGGGACTAGCGGGAGTGGAGATACGCAGTATTTT. The V gene is TRBV5-6, the J gene TRBJ2-3; 13 bases align to TRBD2. Germline CDR1 SGHDT, CDR2 YYEEEE. V was pared by 0 bases and J by 5 bases, with 3 bases of the junction left unmatched. CDR3 size: 16 residues.

This clone occurred once. This rearrangement joins TRBV18 to TRBJ1-1; D is undetermined. CDR1 and CDR2 (germline): KGHSH, LQKENI. V lost 2 bases and J 6 bases, leaving 10 bases between the germline ends. The CDR3 is 13 amino acids. The CDR3 loop reads CASSPARVPEAFF. The CDR3 DNA reads as TGTGCCAGCTCACCAGCGAGGGTCCCTGAAGCTTTCTTT.

This rearrangement joins TRBV7-9 to TRBJ2-5; D might be TRBD2 (5 bases). Germline V gene lookup returns CDR1 SEHNR and CDR2 FQNEAQ (reference sequence). CDR3 size: 13 residues. The ends were cut back, 2 bases at V and 5 bases at J, with 9 bases in the middle. DNA for the CDR3: TGTGCCAGCAGCTTAAGGTCGGGGGAGACCCAGTACTTC. Its translation: CASSLRSGETQYF. Looking up the rest from reference TRBV7-9 and TRBJ2-5 gives the full variable domain: DTGVSQNPRHKITKRGQNVTFRCDPISEHNRLYWYRQTLGQGPEFLTYFQNEAQLEKSRLLSDRFSAERPKGSFSTLEIQRTEQGDSAMYLCASSLRSGETQYFGPGTRLLVL.

The rearrangement links TRBV30 to TRBJ2-7, with D perhaps TRBD2 (5 bases). This CDR3 is built from 12 residues. V shed 0 bases and J shed 8 bases, with 11 bases lying between them. Germline CDR1 reads GTSNPN; CDR2 reads SVGIG (reference sequence). CDR3 sequence: CAWSVPGYKQYF. As DNA, the CDR3 is TGTGCCTGGAGTGTACCGGGGTACAAGCAGTACTTC. Complete variable domain (other parts from reference TRBV30 and TRBJ2-7): SQTIHQWPATLVQPVGSPLSLECTVEGTSNPNLYWYRQAAGRGLQLLFYSVGIGQISSEVPQNLSASRPQDRQFILSSKKLLLSDSGFYLCAWSVPGYKQYFGPGTRLTVT.

The chain combines TRBV12-3 or TRBV12-4 with TRBJ1-6; D not certain. The CDR3 totals 13 residues. Trimming left V 4 bases short and J 6 bases short, with 7 bases between. The DNA for the CDR3 is TGTGCCAGCAGTTGGGCCGGTAATTCACCCCTCCACTTT. It translates to CASSWAGNSPLHF.

V is TRBV3-1 (or the pseudogene TRBV3-2) and J is TRBJ2-5; D is uncertain. V was clipped by 0 bases and J by 2 bases, with 10 bases between them. Germline V gives CDR1 LGHDT, CDR2 YNNKEL (reference sequence). This CDR3 comprises 15 residues. The CDR3 region is CASSQEPAQQETQYF. The DNA of the CDR3 is TGTGCCAGCAGCCAAGAACCAGCACAACAAGAGACCCAGTACTTC.

The chain couples TRBV5-1 to TRBJ1-5; the match to TRBD1 covers 7 bases. Germline values: CDR1 SGHRS, CDR2 YFSETQ. This CDR3 has 18 amino acids. J was trimmed by 3 bases and V by 2 bases; bases with no gene match: 14. In nucleotides, the CDR3 is TGCGCCAGCAGCTTTGAACCCCCTTCGACAGGGCACAATCAGCCCCAGCATTTT. Its protein is CASSFEPPSTGHNQPQHF.

This rearrangement joins TRBV4-1 to TRBJ2-1; 10 nucleotides agree with TRBD2. Germline assignment: CDR1 MGHRA and CDR2 YSYEKL. CDR3 size: 17 residues. Trimming at V came to 4 bases and at J to 13 bases, leaving 19 bases not matched to a gene. The CDR3: CASSPESLLAGASNQFF. The DNA for the CDR3 is TGCGCCAGCAGCCCCGAATCGCTCCTAGCGGGAGCCTCGAACCAGTTCTTC.

V is TRBV3-1 (or the pseudogene TRBV3-2) and J is TRBJ1-2; D is perhaps TRBD1 (5 bases). The CDR3 has 14 residues. Germline lookup yields CDR1 LGHDT and CDR2 YNNKEL (reference sequence). V shed 0 bases and J shed 5 bases, with 10 bases lying between them. The CDR3 coding sequence is TGTGCCAGCAGCCAAGATCCCCAGGGTTATGGCTACACCTTC. Residues: CASSQDPQGYGYTF.

This chain uses TRBV6-2 or TRBV6-3 with TRBJ2-1, with a possible D match to TRBD1 (6 bases). The CDR3 runs to 18 residues. V was clipped by 2 bases and J by 5 bases, with 22 bases between them. Germline CDR1 is MNHEY and CDR2 is SVGEGT. The CDR3 reads CASSYPTQGTALHNEQFF. The CDR3 region has the DNA TGTGCCAGCAGTTACCCTACCCAGGGGACCGCACTACACAATGAGCAGTTCTTC.

This chain uses TRBV18 with TRBJ1-1; the match to TRBD1 covers 8 bases. V lost 2 bases, J lost 0 bases, and 5 bases stayed unmatched. Germline values: CDR1 KGHSH, CDR2 LQKENI. The CDR3 has 16 amino acids. The CDR3 loop is CASSPDTGGMNTEAFF. The CDR3 bases are TGTGCCAGCTCACCAGACACAGGGGGGATGAACACTGAAGCTTTCTTT.

This chain connects TRBV6-2 or TRBV6-3 to TRBJ2-1; 16 nucleotides align to TRBD2. V lost 5 bases to trimming and J lost 7 bases; unmatched junction nucleotides: 14. The CDR3 runs 19 residues. The V gene's germline CDR1 is MNHEY and CDR2 SVGEGT. The CDR3 DNA reads as TGTGCCAGCAGTCCCCTGGGACTAGCGGGAGGGCCTTCTAGTAATGAGCAGTTCTTC. It translates to CASSPLGLAGGPSSNEQFF.

About this clone: At the DNA level, this CDR3 is encoded by other sequences in the same sample as well. This sequence joins TRBV7-9 and TRBJ2-7, with D hard to call. Per the germline V gene, CDR1 is SEHNR and CDR2 is FQNEAQ (reference sequence). Trimming removed 0 bases from V and 1 base from J, with 4 bases in between. This CDR3 has 13 residues. The CDR3 sequence is CASSLAGSYEQYF. In DNA form, the CDR3 reads TGTGCCAGCAGCTTAGCGGGATCCTACGAGCAGTACTTC.

This chain connects TRBV4-1 to TRBJ2-5; D is unclear. The germline V and J ends were trimmed by 1 base and 2 bases, with 8 bases remaining between them. CDR1 and CDR2 (germline): MGHRA, YSYEKL. The CDR3 loop spans 14 amino acids. The DNA for the CDR3 is TGCGCCAGCAGCCAAGTGATTAAGCAAGAGACCCAGTACTTC. Encoded protein: CASSQVIKQETQYF.

This chain uses TRBV27 with TRBJ1-4; the D is unclear. The V gene lost 4 bases and the J gene lost 6 bases, with 9 bases spanning the gap. The CDR3 consists of 13 residues. Germline V CDR1 and CDR2: MNHEY, SMNVEV (reference sequence). In DNA form, the CDR3 reads TGTGCCAGCAGTTGGGGTCTAGATGAAAAACTGTTTTTT. Its protein is CASSWGLDEKLFF.

This rearrangement joins TRBV12-3 or TRBV12-4 to TRBJ2-4; D remains unclear. Trimming took off 9 bases at V and 6 bases at J, with 12 bases between the two ends. The CDR3 loop spans 12 amino acids. The CDR3 here is CARKTTLNIQYF. The CDR3 region has the DNA TGTGCCAGGAAGACAACCCTAAACATTCAGTACTTC.

This clone showed up just once. The CDR3 DNA follows: TGTGCCAGCAGCCAAGGAGGGCGGGAGTTGAGCGGGGAGCTGTTTTTT. Translated, it gives CASSQGGRELSGELFF. The J gene is TRBJ2-2, the V gene TRBV7-3; 7 bases align to TRBD2. With 5 bases clipped from V and 7 bases from J, the junction kept 13 bases outside the gene matches. In germline, CDR1 is SGHTA, CDR2 FQGTGA. The CDR3 is 16 amino acids.

The gene calls are TRBV3-1 (or the pseudogene TRBV3-2) and TRBJ2-3; D might be TRBD1 (5 bases). Germline CDR1 and CDR2: LGHDT and YNNKEL (reference sequence). V shed 0 bases and J shed 3 bases, with 13 bases lying between them. The CDR3 length is 16 residues. CDR3 in DNA: TGTGCCAGCAGCCAAGAACCAGGGTTGAGGACAGATACGCAGTATTTT. Its translation is CASSQEPGLRTDTQYF.

The gene calls are TRBV7-8 and TRBJ2-5, with 12 bases aligning to TRBD2. CDR3 length: 18 residues. Germline V gene sequence: CDR1 SGHVS, CDR2 FQNEAQ. V shed 0 bases, J shed 3 bases, and the junction held 8 bases outside the gene matches. The CDR3 loop reads CASSLALAGGPREETQYF. DNA of the CDR3: TGTGCCAGCAGCTTAGCCCTAGCGGGGGGGCCCAGGGAAGAGACCCAGTACTTC.